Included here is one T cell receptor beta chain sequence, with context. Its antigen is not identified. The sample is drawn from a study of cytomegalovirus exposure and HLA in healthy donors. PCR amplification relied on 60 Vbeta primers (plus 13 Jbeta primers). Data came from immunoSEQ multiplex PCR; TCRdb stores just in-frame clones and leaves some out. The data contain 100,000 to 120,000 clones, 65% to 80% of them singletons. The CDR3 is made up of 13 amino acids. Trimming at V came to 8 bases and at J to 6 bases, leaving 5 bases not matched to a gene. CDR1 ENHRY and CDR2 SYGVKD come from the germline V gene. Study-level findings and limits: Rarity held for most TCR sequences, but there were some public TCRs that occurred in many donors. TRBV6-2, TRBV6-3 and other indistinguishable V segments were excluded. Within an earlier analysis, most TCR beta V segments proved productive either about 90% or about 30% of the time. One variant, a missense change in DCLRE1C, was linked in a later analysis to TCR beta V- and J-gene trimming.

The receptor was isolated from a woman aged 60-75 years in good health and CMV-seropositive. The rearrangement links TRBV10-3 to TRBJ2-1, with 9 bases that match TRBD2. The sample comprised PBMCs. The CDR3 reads CAIGIAGVNEQFF. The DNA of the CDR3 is TGTGCCATCGGGATAGCGGGAGTCAATGAGCAGTTCTTC.